A selection of T cell receptor beta chains follows, all from one sample in a study of shared clonotypes between healthy human individuals. Generated by immunoSEQ multiplex PCR, the TCRdb table keeps only in-frame clones and is missing some. This sample has some 740,000 clones, with more than 85% found just once. The specimen was naive CD8+ T cells sorted from blood. Source of these receptors: a man younger than 45 in good health. Each CDR3 is given with its conserved first and last residue. The order of the fields is J gene, clone size, D gene, V gene, CDR3 DNA, CDR3 protein. The D gene is left open where the match is weak. The listing skips clone size in some rows; elsewhere it reads once, few, many or a size class.

TRBJ1-3 | NA | NA | TRBV14 | TGTGCCAGCAGCCAACTAAACACCATATATTTT | CASSQLNTIYF
TRBJ1-2 | NA | NA | TRBV27 | TGTGCCAGCAGCGACAGGTTAGGCGATGGCTACACCTTC | CASSDRLGDGYTF
TRBJ2-7 | NA | NA | TRBV27 | TGTGCCAGCAGTTCCTCCCCTCTTGGCGAGCAGTACTTC | CASSSSPLGEQYF
TRBJ2-7 | NA | TRBD1 | TRBV11-2 | TGTGCCAGCAGCTTTGGGACAGGGAGGTACGAGCAGTACTTC | CASSFGTGRYEQYF
TRBJ1-1 | NA | NA | TRBV11-2 | TGTGCCAGCAGCTCGGACAGATTTGAAGCTTTCTTT | CASSSDRFEAFF
TRBJ1-5 | NA | NA | TRBV5-1 | TGCGCCAGCAGCCCCGGAACTCAGCGAAATCAGCCCCAGCATTTT | CASSPGTQRNQPQHF
TRBJ2-1 | NA | NA | TRBV7-9 | TGTGCCAGCAGCCAAAGCTACTATGAGCAGTTCTTC | CASSQSYYEQFF
TRBJ2-7 | NA | NA | TRBV7-2 | TGTGCCAGCAGCTTAGTGGGCAGTAACTACGAGCAGTACTTC | CASSLVGSNYEQYF
TRBJ1-1 | NA | NA | TRBV19 | TGTGCCAGTATCCCGAGGGAGGCGGACACTGAAGCTTTCTTT | CASIPREADTEAFF
TRBJ2-5 | NA | TRBD1 | TRBV27 | TGTGCCAGCAGTTTCCGGACAGGCGGGGAGACCCAGTACTTC | CASSFRTGGETQYF
TRBJ2-7 | NA | TRBD1 | TRBV27 | TGTGCCAGCAGTTTATCCGCGACAGGGGGCGCATGGTACGAGCAGTACTTC | CASSLSATGGAWYEQYF
TRBJ2-3 | once | NA | TRBV5-6 | TGTGCCAGCAGCTTTGGGGAGTCGAGCACAGATACGCAGTATTTT | CASSFGESSTDTQYF
TRBJ1-1 | NA | NA | TRBV9 | TGTGCCAGCAGCGTAAATCCCCTGCAGGGATCGAACACTGAAGCTTTCTTT | CASSVNPLQGSNTEAFF
TRBJ2-1 | NA | NA | TRBV4-1 | TGCGCCAGCAGCCAAGAGAGGGCTAGCTCATCCTACAATGAGCAGTTCTTC | CASSQERASSSYNEQFF
TRBJ2-2 | NA | NA | TRBV2 | TGTGCCAGCAGGACGATTGCCGGGGAGCTGTTTTTT | CASRTIAGELFF
TRBJ2-3 | NA | NA | TRBV9 | TGTGCCAGCAGCGTAGGCGGGGTCCCAGCAGATACGCAGTATTTT | CASSVGGVPADTQYF
TRBJ1-4 | NA | NA | TRBV27 | TGTGCCAGCAGTTTAACCGACGGAGCAACTAATGAAAAACTGTTTTTT | CASSLTDGATNEKLFF
TRBJ2-2 | once | NA | TRBV13 | TGTGCCAGCAGCTCGTTGGACTATGCCAACACCGGGGAGCTGTTTTTT | CASSSLDYANTGELFF
TRBJ2-7 | NA | NA | TRBV6-1 | TGTGCCAGCAGTGAAGGGACCGAATACGAGCAGTACTTC | CASSEGTEYEQYF
TRBJ1-1 | NA | NA | TRBV27 | TGTGCCAGCAGCTCCAGGGTGAACACTGAAGCTTTCTTT | CASSSRVNTEAFF
TRBJ2-1 | once | TRBD2 | TRBV28 | TGTGCCAGCAGCCTACAGCGGGAGTTTTACAATGAGCAGTTCTTC | CASSLQREFYNEQFF
TRBJ2-1 | NA | TRBD2 | TRBV19 | TGTGCCAGTAGTGTCCCGACTAGCGGGAGGCCCCCGGAGCAGTTCTTC | CASSVPTSGRPPEQFF
TRBJ2-1 | NA | NA | TRBV27 | TGTGCCAGCAGTTTATCAATCGGGGGAGGGGGCAATGAGCAGTTCTTC | CASSLSIGGGGNEQFF
TRBJ2-7 | NA | TRBD2 | TRBV27 | TGTGCCAGCAGAGCGGACCAGCGGGACTACGAGCAGTACTTC | CASRADQRDYEQYF
TRBJ2-3 | NA | TRBD2 | TRBV19 | TGTGCCAGTAGTAGGGCTAGCGGGAGGGCCGCAGATACGCAGTATTTT | CASSRASGRAADTQYF
TRBJ2-1 | NA | NA | TRBV28 | TGTGCCAGCAGTATGTCCGATGAGCAGTTCTTC | CASSMSDEQFF
TRBJ2-7 | once | NA | TRBV13 | TGTGCCAGCAGTCCGTCACTTAGTAGCTCCTACGAGCAGTACTTC | CASSPSLSSSYEQYF
TRBJ2-1 | NA | NA | TRBV30 | TGTGCCTGGAACCGGAGAGGCTACAATGAGCAGTTCTTC | CAWNRRGYNEQFF
TRBJ2-7 | few | NA | TRBV2 | TGTGCCAGCCAGATTTATAGCGGCGAGCAGTACTTC | CASQIYSGEQYF
TRBJ2-7 | NA | TRBD1 | TRBV6-6 | TGTGCCACGTCGGGGGACAGGGTCTACGAGCAGTACTTC | CATSGDRVYEQYF
TRBJ2-5 | NA | NA | TRBV7-9 | TGTGCCAGCAGCTCCTGGCAGAAAGAGACCCAGTACTTC | CASSSWQKETQYF
TRBJ2-7 | NA | NA | TRBV29-1 | TGCAGCGCCCTAGGGGCGGGGAGCTCCTACGAGCAGTACTTC | CSALGAGSSYEQYF
TRBJ2-7 | NA | TRBD2 | TRBV27 | TGTGCCAGCAGTTTAAAGGGAGCGGGAGGGCCAGACGAGCAGTACTTC | CASSLKGAGGPDEQYF
TRBJ2-7 | once | NA | TRBV4-2 | TGTGCCAGCAGCCAAGACGGGAGAAGGTACGAGCAGTACTTC | CASSQDGRRYEQYF
TRBJ2-7 | NA | NA | TRBV28 | NA | CASSFGEGAGEQYF
TRBJ2-7 | NA | TRBD1 | TRBV18 | TGTGCCAGCTCACCATCAGGGGGCCACTACGAGCAGTACTTC | CASSPSGGHYEQYF
TRBJ2-7 | NA | TRBD2 | TRBV29-1 | TGCAGCGTCGATAAGCGGGAGGGCCTCGTCTACGAGCAGTACTTC | CSVDKREGLVYEQYF
TRBJ1-4 | NA | NA | TRBV4-3 | TGCGCCAGCAGCCAAGAAACGGACAGTCGGAAAAAACTGTTTTTT | CASSQETDSRKKLFF
TRBJ2-3 | NA | TRBD2 | TRBV4-3 | TGCGCCAGCAGCCGAGTAGCGGGAGACTCGGCAGATACGCAGTATTTT | CASSRVAGDSADTQYF
TRBJ2-1 | once | TRBD2 | TRBV7-6 | TGTGCCAGCAGCCTCACAAGCGGGAGATCCTACAATGAGCAGTTCTTC | CASSLTSGRSYNEQFF
TRBJ2-7 | few | TRBD2 | TRBV6-5 | TGTGCCAGCAGTTCGGGACTAGCCTTCGACGAGCAGTACTTC | CASSSGLAFDEQYF
TRBJ2-3 | NA | NA | TRBV21-1 | TGTGCCAGCAGCCCGAAAGGACCCACAGATACGCAGTATTTT | CASSPKGPTDTQYF
TRBJ2-1 | few | TRBD2 | TRBV7-3 | TGTGCCAGCAGCCTACTAGCGGGTAGCTCCTACAATGAGCAGTTCTTC | CASSLLAGSSYNEQFF
TRBJ2-7 | NA | NA | TRBV28 | TGTGCCAGCAGCTCCCCCGAGGGTTCCTACGAGCAGTACTTC | CASSSPEGSYEQYF
TRBJ2-3 | NA | TRBD2 | TRBV4-1 | TGCGCCAGCAGCCAATCGGGGGGAGATTCAGATACGCAGTATTTT | CASSQSGGDSDTQYF
TRBJ2-1 | NA | NA | TRBV30 | TGTGCCTGGAGTCACAATGAGCAGTTCTTC | CAWSHNEQFF
TRBJ1-1 | once | TRBD1 | TRBV28 | TGTGCCAGCAGTTTCTTGAGGGGGCAAATGAACACTGAAGCTTTCTTT | CASSFLRGQMNTEAFF
TRBJ2-7 | NA | NA | TRBV30 | TGTGCCGTTCTAGCGAGTCCCTCCTACGAGCAGTACTTC | CAVLASPSYEQYF
TRBJ2-1 | once | NA | TRBV5-1 | TGCGCCAGCAGCTTGGTGGGCAGGGGTCTTGACAATGAGCAGTTCTTC | CASSLVGRGLDNEQFF
TRBJ2-3 | NA | NA | TRBV18 | TGTGCCAGCTCACCGTCAGAGAGCACAGATACGCAGTATTTT | CASSPSESTDTQYF
TRBJ2-7 | NA | TRBD2 | TRBV27 | TGTGCCAGCAACAAACTAGCGGGAGGAGGTGGCGAGCAGTACTTC | CASNKLAGGGGEQYF
TRBJ2-1 | NA | NA | TRBV10-3 | TGTGCCACCTCCGGCGGGGGCAAAACTTACAATGAGCAGTTCTTC | CATSGGGKTYNEQFF
TRBJ2-2 | NA | NA | TRBV28 | TGTGCCAGCAGTTCCCTACTGGGGATTGGGGAGCTGTTTTTT | CASSSLLGIGELFF
TRBJ2-7 | NA | NA | TRBV7-9 | TGTGCCAGCAGCTTTGGCTGGAACTACGAGCAGTACTTC | CASSFGWNYEQYF
TRBJ1-1 | NA | NA | TRBV27 | TGTGCCAGCATGGGGTTCGCTGAAGCTTTCTTT | CASMGFAEAFF